This T cell receptor beta chain was sequenced for a study of T cell responses to AZD1222 COVID-19 vaccine (dated by TCRdb to 2020 to 2022). For the study in its entirety: AZD1222 recipients whose second dose came at about 4 weeks and those whose second dose came at about 12 weeks were combined into one group, since spike-specific TCR depth and breadth did not differ between the two schedules. Trial participants were enrolled by age into 18-55, 56-69 and 70-plus year subgroups, with roughly 160, 29 and 62 TCR-sequenced participants respectively. A total of 233 trial participants underwent TCR sequencing, of whom roughly 210 received two doses of AZD1222 and some 26 received two doses of the MenACWY control vaccine. What the authors observed across the whole study: The whole spike protein was spanned by vaccine-associated CD4 TCRs, and dominant responses were seen in regions 160-218 and 743-854. Conclusions about previously exposed vaccinees are limited because only 5 or 6 AZD1222 recipients were SARS-CoV-2 seropositive at baseline. Because no day 14 peak-response samples were available, the repertoires could be characterized only after the peak T cell response. After two AZD1222 doses, spike-specific TCR breadth and depth were significantly higher than at day 0 and than in MenACWY recipients. The 56-69-year group was small, and its depth increase did not reach significance, likely because of low power. Reportedly, close to half of the unique spike-specific TCRs recognized epitopes lying outside the regions that are mutated in the B.1.351 and B.1.1.7 variants. Most participants were white British and females outnumbered males, and the authors suggested that clonal diversity may have been underestimated.

The CDR3 regions of human TCRbeta chains were analyzed by immunosequencing. Under the source paper's analysis protocol: TCRs in the repertoires were matched against a reference library of SARS-CoV-2-specific TCRs that had been generated with the MIRA antigen-specificity platform. Breadth was defined as the fraction of unique TCRs that were SARS-CoV-2-associated, and depth was defined as the fraction of total T cells that were SARS-CoV-2-associated. Using the MIRA data, every spike-specific TCR was mapped to the spike region that the TCR reacted to and assigned to either a CD4 or a CD8 class. Log10-transformed breadth and depth values were compared by one-way ANOVA with Sidak's multiple comparisons tests. In its TCRdb copy, this immuneACCESS table keeps in-frame sequences only and misses some clones. Where compared with another copy, unresolved V genes explain less than half of these, and the others have no known cause. V, J and clone size reflect that table, while D and trimming were determined from the DNA. For this sample the table gives 120,000 or so clones, of which approximately 88% were detected only once. The top ten clonotypes cover about 5.4% of the sample.

From the germline V gene, CDR1 is MGHRA and CDR2 is YSYEKL. Spanning cysteine to phenylalanine, the CDR3 consists of 16 amino acids. Just CDR3 DNA is preserved here, 48 bases in frame from base 1. As for this clone: No cognate antigen has been identified for it. One junction end does not reproduce the germline sequence, and a read error may be involved.

The time point label corresponds to: baseline before first vaccination. Vaccinee samples came from UK trials COV001 and COV002, including a single-blind randomized controlled phase 2/3 trial of AZD1222 (ChAdOx1 nCoV-19) in healthy adults. For TCRbeta chain sequencing, PBMC samples from trial participants were taken at day 0 and at day 28 after the second dose. This TCR derives from an adult in good health. Recombination joined TRBV4-1 with TRBJ1-4; the D segment cannot be called with confidence. Sequenced material: peripheral blood, taken on day 0 of AZD1222 vaccination. The nucleotide sequence is TGCGCCAGCAGCCAAGATTCAACCGCCCCAAATGGAAAACTGTTTTTT. Its amino acids are CASSQDSTAPNGKLFF.